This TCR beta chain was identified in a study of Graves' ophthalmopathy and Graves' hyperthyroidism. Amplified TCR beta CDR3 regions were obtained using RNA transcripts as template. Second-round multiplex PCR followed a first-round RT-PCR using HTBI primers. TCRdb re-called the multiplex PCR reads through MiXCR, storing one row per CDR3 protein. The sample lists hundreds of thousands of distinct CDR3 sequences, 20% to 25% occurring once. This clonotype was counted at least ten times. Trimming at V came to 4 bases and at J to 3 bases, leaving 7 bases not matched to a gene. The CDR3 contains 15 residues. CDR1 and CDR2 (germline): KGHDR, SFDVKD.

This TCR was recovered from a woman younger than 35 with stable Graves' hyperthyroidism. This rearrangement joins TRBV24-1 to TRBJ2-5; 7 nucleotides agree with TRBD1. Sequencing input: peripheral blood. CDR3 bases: TGTGCCACCAGTGAACCCGGGACAGCCAAAGAGACCCAGTACTTC. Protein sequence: CATSEPGTAKETQYF.